The present T cell receptor beta chain was sequenced within a study of siplizumab effects on memory and regulatory T cells. The V end lost 5 bases, the J end lost 4 bases, and 11 bases lay between the germline ends. CDR3 size: 14 residues. The germline gives CDR1 SGHTA, CDR2 FQGNSA. Notes on this clone: The target antigen is unknown.

Findings of the study overall: Naive T cells seemed more diverse than memory cells and seemed major alloresponse contributors.

The study assayed around 92,000 TCR templates per sample. The protocol was immunoSEQ multiplex PCR, while the TCRdb copy is restricted to in-frame clones and leaves out a portion. The sample yields under 110,000 clones, 80% to 95% seen once. The gene calls are TRBV7-2 and TRBJ1-4; D is possibly TRBD1 (6 bases). The clonotype originates from a human donor in good health. Sequencing was done on a sample of non-Treg CD4+ T cells sorted from blood. The CDR3 sequence: CASSPGHRNEKLFF. In DNA, the CDR3 is TGTGCCAGCAGCCCGGGACATCGTAATGAAAAACTGTTTTTT.